The 31 T cell receptor beta chains given below trace back to one sample, sequenced in a study of cytomegalovirus exposure and HLA in healthy donors. PCR employed 60 Vbeta and 13 Jbeta primers. Profiling relied on immunoSEQ multiplex PCR, and the TCRdb table lists in-frame clones only, not all of them. The sample includes about 200,000 clones, 83% of them seen just once. The sequenced sample consisted of PBMCs. Every receptor here comes from a girl between 5 and 17 years old in good health and CMV-seronegative.

This chain links TRBV7-9 with TRBJ2-1; 8 bases align to TRBD2. The ends lost 2 bases at V and 3 bases at J; junction bases unmatched: 12. CDR3 size: 18 residues. Germline assignment: CDR1 SEHNR and CDR2 FQNEAQ (reference sequence). CDR3 protein: CASSLSPLAAVRYNEQFF. The DNA of the CDR3 is TGTGCCAGCAGCTTAAGTCCACTAGCGGCCGTGCGCTACAATGAGCAGTTCTTC.

The chain carries TRBV9 and TRBJ2-2; the match to TRBD2 covers 15 bases. This CDR3 is 15 amino acids long. CDR1 is SGDLS, CDR2 YYNGEE, per germline. The ends lost 4 bases at V and 7 bases at J; junction bases unmatched: 2. The CDR3 region is CASSTGLAGGGELFF. The CDR3 DNA follows: TGTGCCAGCAGCACGGGACTAGCGGGGGGCGGGGAGCTGTTTTTT.

The CDR3 is CASSPGRGAQETQYF. The CDR3 bases are TGTGCCAGCAGCCCCGGGAGGGGGGCCCAAGAGACCCAGTACTTC. The J gene is TRBJ2-5, the V gene TRBV7-9; 8 bases line up with TRBD2. CDR1 SEHNR and CDR2 FQNEAQ come from the germline V gene (reference sequence). Germline trimming cut 5 bases from V and 1 base from J; bases unmatched to any gene: 6. The CDR3 is 15 amino acids.

V and J are TRBV25-1 and TRBJ2-7, with 9 bases matching TRBD1. Per the germline V gene, CDR1 is MGHDK and CDR2 is SYGVNS. V trimming: 10 bases; J trimming: 2 bases; junction bases outside the gene matches: 3. This CDR3 has 12 residues. The DNA of the CDR3 is TGTGCCACGGGACAGGGACCCTACGAGCAGTACTTC. Protein product: CATGQGPYEQYF.

This clone occurred a few times. V is TRBV10-1 and J is TRBJ1-4, with 7 bases lining up with TRBD1. Germline-derived CDR1 and CDR2 are WNHNN and SYGVQD (reference sequence). J lost 6 bases, V lost 11 bases, and 12 bases had no gene match. This CDR3 is 14 amino acids long. The CDR3 coding sequence is TGCGCCGCAGGGGGAACAGGCTGCGATGAAAAACTGTTTTTT. It specifies CAAGGTGCDEKLFF.

The V call is TRBV5-6, the J call TRBJ2-7; a weak D match, TRBD2 (7 bases). V was trimmed by 1 base and J by 2 bases, leaving 13 bases between them. Germline V gene lookup returns CDR1 SGHDT and CDR2 YYEEEE. This CDR3 is built from 15 residues. The CDR3 region is CASSLFGGRPYEQYF. In DNA, the CDR3 is TGTGCCAGCAGCTTGTTCGGGGGGCGTCCCTACGAGCAGTACTTC.

CDR3 coding DNA: TGCGCCAGCACAGAGGGGGACAGGAAAGAGACCCAGTACTTC. This sequence encodes CASTEGDRKETQYF. The chain has TRBV5-1 and TRBJ2-5, with 8 bases aligning to TRBD1. In germline, CDR1 is SGHRS, CDR2 YFSETQ. V was clipped by 6 bases and J by 3 bases; unmatched bases: 7. The CDR3 is 14 amino acids.

CDR3 in amino acids: CTSSHSSGSRTGELFF. The DNA for the CDR3 is TGCACCAGCAGCCATTCCAGCGGGAGCCGCACCGGGGAGCTGTTTTTT. The rearrangement uses TRBV1 and TRBJ2-2; no check of the table's D call, TRBD2, against the DNA was made. TRBV1 is a listed pseudogene. CDR3 length: 16 amino acids.

DNA of the CDR3: TGTGCCATCAGTGTTTCAGGGTTCGGAAACACCATATATTTT. Its protein is CAISVSGFGNTIYF. The chain carries TRBV10-3 and TRBJ1-3; maybe TRBD1 (5 bases). This CDR3 is built from 14 residues. Trimming cost V 4 bases and J 4 bases, with 11 bases left between them. Germline CDR1 and CDR2: ENHRY and SYGVKD.

The V gene is TRBV4-1, the J gene TRBJ1-5, with TRBD1 identical over 8 bases. The germline CDR1 and CDR2 sequences are MGHRA and YSYEKL. CDR3 length: 18 residues. Unmatched junction bases numbered 7, after V lost 0 bases and J lost 0 bases. In nucleotides, the CDR3 is TGCGCCAGCAGCCAAGATGGGGACAGGATCTATAGCAATCAGCCCCAGCATTTT. As protein: CASSQDGDRIYSNQPQHF.

The J gene is TRBJ2-5, the V gene TRBV27, with TRBD2 matching over 8 bases. Germline CDR1 MNHEY, CDR2 SMNVEV (reference sequence). The CDR3 totals 16 residues. V gave up 0 bases and J gave up 5 bases; unmatched junction bases: 8. The CDR3 spells CASSLSRSGSRETQYF. The CDR3 DNA reads TGTGCCAGCAGTTTATCGAGAAGCGGGAGTAGGGAGACCCAGTACTTC.

The rearrangement links TRBV6-4 to TRBJ1-1; a weak D match, TRBD1 (6 bases). Germline CDR1 is MRHNA and CDR2 is SNTAGT. This CDR3 has 16 amino acids. V lost 10 bases to trimming and J lost 0 bases, with 21 bases between them. DNA for the CDR3: TGTGCCACCAACAAGCATCCGGGACACATGAACACTGAAGCTTTCTTT. Protein: CATNKHPGHMNTEAFF.

This chain uses TRBV5-1 with TRBJ2-1, with D perhaps matching TRBD2 (5 bases). The CDR3 is 16 residues long. Germline values: CDR1 SGHRS, CDR2 YFSETQ. Trimming left V 0 bases short and J 0 bases short, with 10 bases between. CDR3 in DNA: TGCGCCAGCAGCTTGGAGGCGGGTTTCTCCTACAATGAGCAGTTCTTC. This sequence encodes CASSLEAGFSYNEQFF.

The J gene is TRBJ2-3, the V gene TRBV28; 9 bases fit TRBD2. The CDR3 runs 14 residues. V was pared by 6 bases and J by 2 bases, with 3 bases of the junction left unmatched. Germline assignment: CDR1 MDHEN and CDR2 SYDVKM. The CDR3 reads CASRRLADTDTQYF. The DNA for the CDR3 is TGTGCCAGCAGGCGACTAGCGGACACAGATACGCAGTATTTT.

CDR3 sequence: CASSPGGDNYGYTF. In nucleotides, the CDR3 is TGTGCCAGCAGCCCCGGAGGGGACAACTATGGCTACACCTTC. The chain is built from TRBV11-1 and TRBJ1-2; a weak D match, TRBD1 (5 bases). In germline, CDR1 is SGHAT, CDR2 FQDESV (reference sequence). With 5 bases removed from V and 2 bases from J, the gap between germline ends came to 12 bases. The CDR3 extends over 14 amino acids.

The chain employs TRBV4-3 and TRBJ1-2, with a weak D call TRBD1 (6 bases). V gave up 5 bases and J gave up 7 bases, with 14 bases separating them. The V gene's germline CDR1 is LGHNA and CDR2 YSLEER. CDR3 size: 13 residues. The CDR3 DNA sequence: TGCGCCAGCAGCTTGACAGGATTCGGTGGCTACACCTTC. Protein: CASSLTGFGGYTF.

This clone was recorded once. A read error may produce the germline difference seen at one junction end. The gene calls are TRBV7-9 and TRBJ2-5; D gene ambiguous. Germline assignment: CDR1 SEHNR and CDR2 FQNEAQ (reference sequence). CDR3 length equals 13 residues. The CDR3 nucleotides are TGTTCCAGCAGCAGACATTCTCCGGAAACCCAGTACTTC. It translates to CSSSRHSPETQYF.

The rearrangement uses TRBV6-5 and TRBJ2-7; D not resolved. Germline CDR1 reads MNHEY; CDR2 reads SVGAGI. The CDR3 sequence is 16 residues long. Between the trimmed V and J ends, which lost 0 bases and 3 bases, there was a span of 15 bases. CDR3 loop: CASSYSRHLGYYEQYF. CDR3 in DNA: TGTGCCAGCAGTTACTCGAGGCATCTCGGGTACTACGAGCAGTACTTC.

This clone was detected only a few times. The V and J genes are TRBV9 and TRBJ2-1, with 9 bases fitting TRBD2. Germline V gene sequence: CDR1 SGDLS, CDR2 YYNGEE. The CDR3 is 17 amino acids. Trimming removed 0 bases from V and 9 bases from J; junction bases left unmatched: 13. DNA of the CDR3: TGTGCCAGCAGCGTAGCTCCCGCGGGAGGGCTTTTTGCTGAGCAGTTCTTC. Protein sequence: CASSVAPAGGLFAEQFF. Looking up the rest from reference TRBV9 and TRBJ2-1 gives the full variable domain: DSGVTQTPKHLITATGQRVTLRCSPRSGDLSVYWYQQSLDQGLQFLIQYYNGEERAKGNILERFSAQQFPDLHSELNLSSLELGDSALYFCASSVAPAGGLFAEQFFGPGTRLTVL.

V is TRBV28 and J is TRBJ2-6; 8 bases are shared with TRBD1. The V and J ends lost 4 bases and 4 bases, in that order; junction bases with no gene match: 21. The CDR3 is 21 amino acids. Per the germline V gene, CDR1 is MDHEN and CDR2 is SYDVKM. The CDR3 spells CASSWTLGTGRSSGGANVLTF. As DNA, the CDR3 is TGTGCCAGCAGTTGGACCTTGGGGACAGGTAGATCATCGGGAGGGGCCAACGTCCTGACTTTC.

The V call is TRBV29-1, the J call TRBJ2-1; D unclear. This CDR3 spans 13 amino acids. In germline, CDR1 is SQVTM, CDR2 ANQGSEA. The ends were cut back, 3 bases at V and 0 bases at J, with 6 bases in the middle. CDR3 nucleotides: TGCAGCGTTGACTCCCCCTCCTACAATGAGCAGTTCTTC. The encoded protein is CSVDSPSYNEQFF.

This chain links TRBV19 with TRBJ2-5; no clear D gene. The CDR3 runs 17 residues. V lost 3 bases and J lost 0, with 17 bases in between. Germline CDR1 LNHDA, CDR2 SQIVND (reference sequence). The CDR3 loop reads CASSIHKSIAYQETQYF. The CDR3 bases are TGTGCCAGTAGTATTCATAAGAGTATCGCGTACCAAGAGACCCAGTACTTC.

V usage is TRBV28 and J usage is TRBJ1-1; 8 bases match TRBD1. With V trimmed by 5 bases and J by 0 bases, 8 bases remained unmatched. The CDR3 totals 16 residues. CDR1 is MDHEN and CDR2 is SYDVKM in the germline V gene. The CDR3 bases are TGTGCCAGCAGTGACCAGCCGACAGGGGTGAACACTGAAGCTTTCTTT. Protein product: CASSDQPTGVNTEAFF.

The table lists this clone with a few counts. The chain couples TRBV19 to TRBJ1-2; D perhaps matches TRBD1 (5 bases). There are 16 residues in the CDR3. V was cut by 5 bases and J by 4 bases, with 20 bases left in between. The V gene's germline CDR1 is LNHDA and CDR2 SQIVND (reference sequence). The CDR3 loop is CASSVTAGKASYGYTF. CDR3 in DNA: TGTGCCAGTAGTGTAACCGCAGGGAAAGCTTCCTATGGCTACACCTTC.

The rearrangement joins TRBV6-5 to TRBJ2-7, with no clear D. The CDR3 loop spans 12 amino acids. Germline CDR1 MNHEY, CDR2 SVGAGI. The V end was cut by 7 bases, the J end by 1 base, with 8 bases between. The CDR3 loop reads CASTGLSYEQYF. CDR3 sequence (DNA): TGTGCCAGCACGGGTCTTTCCTACGAGCAGTACTTC.

Turning to this clone: The conserved phenylalanine or tryptophan normally closing the CDR3 is absent here, so this likely arose from a read error. No DNA is shown, since the ends of the CDR3 on it are uncertain; the CDR3 is the one TCRdb lists. V and J are TRBV25-1 and TRBJ1-1; the table names TRBD1, a call not compared with the DNA. Germline CDR1 reads MGHDK; CDR2 reads SYGVNS. Ends included, the CDR3 has 9 residues. Here the CDR3 reads CASSPGTEI.

This chain connects TRBV18 to TRBJ1-5; D not certain. This CDR3 spans 15 amino acids. Trimming cost V 4 bases and J 0 bases, with 10 bases left between them. Germline lookup yields CDR1 KGHSH and CDR2 LQKENI. CDR3 protein: CASSLTDYSNQPQHF. CDR3 sequence (DNA): TGTGCCAGCTCACTTACAGACTATAGCAATCAGCCCCAGCATTTT.

This clone was counted a few times. The chain combines TRBV30 with TRBJ2-7; a possible D gene is TRBD2 (5 bases). V was shortened by 2 bases and J by 9 bases, with 14 bases between the two germline ends. The CDR3 runs 12 residues. Looked up from germline, CDR1 is GTSNPN and CDR2 is SVGIG (reference sequence). The CDR3 DNA is TGTGCCTGGAGTCCCCGAGTGGGAGCGCAGTACTTC. It codes for CAWSPRVGAQYF.

DNA for the CDR3: TGTGCCAGCAGCTTAAATCGACAGGGCTACCTCTCCGGGGAGCTGTTTTTT. It specifies CASSLNRQGYLSGELFF. The J gene is TRBJ2-2, the V gene TRBV11-1; 7 bases match TRBD1. J was trimmed by 6 bases and V by 2 bases; bases with no gene match: 12. Germline CDR1 and CDR2: SGHAT and FQDESV (reference sequence). This CDR3 is built from 17 residues.

The V gene is TRBV4-2, the J gene TRBJ2-7; D is possibly TRBD1 (5 bases). V gave up 0 bases and J gave up 5 bases, with 14 bases separating them. CDR1 and CDR2 (germline): LGHNA, YNFKEQ. This CDR3 spans 15 amino acids. The CDR3, as DNA: TGTGCCAGCAGCCAAGATTTTCAGGGTAGTAACGAGCAGTACTTC. Translating gives CASSQDFQGSNEQYF.

J is TRBJ2-3 and V is TRBV29-1; TRBD1 might be the D (6 bases). V lost 5 bases, J lost 1 base, and 10 bases lay in between. The CDR3 consists of 13 residues. CDR1 SQVTM and CDR2 ANQGSEA come from the germline V gene. The CDR3 here is CSVLGAGTDTQYF. The CDR3, as DNA: TGCAGCGTTCTGGGGGCAGGCACAGATACGCAGTATTTT.